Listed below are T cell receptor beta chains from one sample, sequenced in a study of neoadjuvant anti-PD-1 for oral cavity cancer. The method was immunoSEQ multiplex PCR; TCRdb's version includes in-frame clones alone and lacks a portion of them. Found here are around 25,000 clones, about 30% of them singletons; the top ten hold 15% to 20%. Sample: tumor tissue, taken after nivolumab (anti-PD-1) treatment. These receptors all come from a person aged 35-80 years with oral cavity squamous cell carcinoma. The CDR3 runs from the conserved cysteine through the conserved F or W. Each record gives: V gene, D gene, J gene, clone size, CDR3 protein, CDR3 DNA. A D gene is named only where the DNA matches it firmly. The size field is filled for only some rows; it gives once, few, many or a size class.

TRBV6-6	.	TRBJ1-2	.	CASRGRAGERYTF	TGTGCCAGCAGGGGAAGGGCAGGGGAGCGCTACACCTTC
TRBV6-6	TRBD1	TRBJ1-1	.	CASSPTGVEAFF	TGTGCCAGCAGTCCGACAGGGGTTGAAGCTTTCTTT
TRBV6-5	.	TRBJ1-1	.	CASSSPTGNTEAFF	TGTGCCAGCAGTTCCCCGACAGGGAACACTGAAGCTTTCTTT
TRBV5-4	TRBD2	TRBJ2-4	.	CASSPGGQGSKNIQYF	TGTGCCAGCAGCCCGGGAGGTCAGGGAAGCAAAAACATTCAGTACTTC
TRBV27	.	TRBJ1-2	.	CASSTREVNYGYTF	TGTGCCAGCAGTACCCGGGAAGTCAACTATGGCTACACCTTC
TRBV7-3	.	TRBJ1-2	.	CASSVTVTVYGYTF	TGTGCCAGCAGTGTTACCGTGACAGTCTATGGCTACACCTTC
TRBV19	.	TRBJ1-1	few	CASICRDVWGTEAFF	TGTGCCAGTATATGCAGGGATGTTTGGGGCACTGAAGCTTTCTTT
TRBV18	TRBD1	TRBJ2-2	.	CASSPRILLTGQGANTGELFF	TGTGCCAGCTCACCAAGGATCCTTTTAACGGGACAGGGTGCGAACACCGGGGAGCTGTTTTTT
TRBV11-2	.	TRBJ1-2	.	CASSLNRVNYGYTF	TGTGCCAGCAGCTTAAACAGGGTTAACTATGGCTACACCTTC
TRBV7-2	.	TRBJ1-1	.	CASSLFGFKNTEAFF	TGTGCCAGCAGCTTATTTGGTTTCAAGAACACTGAAGCTTTCTTT
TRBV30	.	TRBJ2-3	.	CAWSPEADTQYF	TGTGCCTGGAGTCCAGAGGCAGATACGCAGTATTTT
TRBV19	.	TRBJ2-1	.	CASSYGMGGYNEQFF	TGTGCCAGTAGTTACGGAATGGGCGGGTACAATGAGCAGTTCTTC
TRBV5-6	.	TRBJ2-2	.	CASSAGRNTGELFF	TGTGCCAGCAGCGCGGGACGGAACACCGGGGAGCTGTTTTTT
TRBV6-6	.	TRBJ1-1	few	CASTHTMNTEAFF	TGTGCCAGCACCCACACCATGAACACTGAAGCTTTCTTT
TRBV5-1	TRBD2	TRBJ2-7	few	CASRAGVAYEQYF	TGCGCCAGCAGGGCGGGAGTCGCCTACGAGCAGTACTTC
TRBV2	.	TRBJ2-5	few	CASWGNREETQYF	TGTGCCAGCTGGGGAAACAGGGAGGAGACCCAGTACTTC